One sample yielded the 21 T cell receptor beta chains listed below, sequenced in a study of blood T cell repertoires in COVID-19. Data came from immunoSEQ multiplex PCR; TCRdb stores just in-frame clones and leaves some out. The sample lists tens of thousands of clones; 70% to 80% were seen once. The sample comprised peripheral blood. The receptors derive from a woman older than 75 with active or convalescent COVID-19.

The chain uses TRBV6-2 or TRBV6-3 and TRBJ2-7, with D tentatively TRBD1 (6 bases). The CDR3 has 16 residues. Between the trimmed V and J ends, which lost 6 bases and 4 bases, there was a span of 22 bases. CDR1 and CDR2 from the germline V gene are MNHEY and SVGEGT. In DNA form, the CDR3 reads TGTGCCAGCAGCAACCGCGGACAGTGGGACCATTACGAGCAGTACTTC. Its translation is CASSNRGQWDHYEQYF.

The chain recombines TRBV3-1 (or the pseudogene TRBV3-2) with TRBJ2-1, with 9 bases identical to TRBD2. The CDR3 is made up of 16 amino acids. The germline gives CDR1 LGHDT, CDR2 YNNKEL (reference sequence). The ends lost 6 bases at V and 4 bases at J; junction bases unmatched: 10. CDR3 sequence: CASSPRGTSSYNEQFF. The CDR3 DNA follows: TGTGCCAGCAGTCCTCGTGGGACTAGCTCATACAATGAGCAGTTCTTC.

This clone was seen ten or more times. The chain combines TRBV12-3 or TRBV12-4 with TRBJ1-1; D gene ambiguous. Trimming stripped 4 bases from V and 5 bases from J, with 11 bases between. The CDR3 loop spans 13 amino acids. The CDR3 DNA is TGTGCCAGCAGTTCGCCGGGGAGGACTGAAGCTTTCTTT. Residues: CASSSPGRTEAFF.

This rearrangement joins TRBV3-1 (or the pseudogene TRBV3-2) to TRBJ2-7; 8 nucleotides align to TRBD2. CDR1 and CDR2 from the germline V gene are LGHDT and YNNKEL (reference sequence). This CDR3 region has 15 residues. The V and J ends lost 1 base and 3 bases, in that order; junction bases with no gene match: 5. The CDR3 spells CASSQAGGKFYEQYF. In DNA, the CDR3 is TGTGCCAGCAGCCAAGCGGGAGGGAAGTTCTACGAGCAGTACTTC.

Here the CDR3 reads CASSPGLTAGNEQFF. In DNA, the CDR3 is TGTGCCAGCAGCCCGGGACTCACGGCGGGCAATGAGCAGTTCTTC. The chain is built from TRBV7-8 and TRBJ2-1, with D possibly matching TRBD2 (6 bases). V was shortened by 5 bases and J by 6 bases, with 17 bases between the two germline ends. The CDR3 length is 15 residues. Germline CDR1 reads SGHVS; CDR2 reads FQNEAQ.

The chain is built from TRBV11-1 and TRBJ2-5, with TRBD2 matching over 9 bases. V lost 9 bases, J lost 4 bases, and 12 bases stayed unmatched. Germline CDR1 SGHAT, CDR2 FQDESV (reference sequence). This CDR3 contains 15 residues. The CDR3 region has the DNA TGTGCCAGTAGGGACTGGCGGGAGGGCCTAGAGACCCAGTACTTC. This codes for CASRDWREGLETQYF.

This clone was counted a few times. This chain links TRBV15 with TRBJ1-5; tentatively, D is TRBD1 (5 bases). The CDR3 loop spans 15 amino acids. The germline V and J ends were trimmed by 4 bases and 7 bases, with 17 bases remaining between them. Per germline, CDR1 LNHNV and CDR2 YYDKDF (reference sequence). CDR3 sequence reads: CATSIGGAGLQPQHF. CDR3 coding DNA: TGTGCCACCAGCATAGGTGGGGCAGGGTTGCAGCCCCAGCATTTT.

The chain employs TRBV11-3 and TRBJ2-2; TRBD1 matches at 11 bases. CDR1 and CDR2 from the germline V gene are SGHNT and YENEEA. This CDR3 comprises 17 residues. V shed 4 bases and J 4 bases; nucleotides not matched to a gene: 8. The CDR3 spells CASSSTPGTGGTGELFF. The DNA of the CDR3 is TGTGCCAGCAGCTCCACCCCCGGGACAGGGGGCACCGGGGAGCTGTTTTTT.

This rearrangement joins TRBV7-9 to TRBJ1-1, with TRBD1 identical over 9 bases. J gave up 4 bases and V 5 bases, and 14 bases lay outside the gene matches. This CDR3 is built from 17 residues. Germline lookup yields CDR1 SEHNR and CDR2 FQNEAQ (reference sequence). The CDR3 sequence is CASSPRTGEALSTEAFF. The CDR3 coding sequence is TGTGCCAGCAGCCCCAGGACAGGGGAAGCCTTGAGCACTGAAGCTTTCTTT. Drawing the rest from reference TRBV7-9 and TRBJ1-1, the complete variable domain is DTGVSQNPRHKITKRGQNVTFRCDPISEHNRLYWYRQTLGQGPEFLTYFQNEAQLEKSRLLSDRFSAERPKGSFSTLEIQRTEQGDSAMYLCASSPRTGEALSTEAFFGQGTRLTVV.

The CDR3 bases are TGTGCCAGCAGCGTTTGGGCTAGCGGGGGCCAAGAGACCCAGTACTTC. It yields the protein CASSVWASGGQETQYF. This chain uses TRBV9 with TRBJ2-5; 10 bases are a match to TRBD2. The length of the CDR3 is 16 residues. V gave up 2 bases and J gave up 1 base; unmatched junction bases: 5. From germline, CDR1 is SGDLS and CDR2 YYNGEE. Supplemented by reference TRBV9 and TRBJ2-5, the full variable domain reads DSGVTQTPKHLITATGQRVTLRCSPRSGDLSVYWYQQSLDQGLQFLIQYYNGEERAKGNILERFSAQQFPDLHSELNLSSLELGDSALYFCASSVWASGGQETQYFGPGTRLLVL.

The genes are TRBV7-2 and TRBJ1-1; the D gene is possibly TRBD1 (6 bases). Trimming pared 0 bases from V and 10 bases from J, leaving 12 bases between. CDR1 is SGHTA and CDR2 is FQGNSA in the germline V gene. The CDR3 totals 13 residues. The CDR3 nucleotides are TGTGCCAGCAGCTTAGCGGCAACAGGGTTAGCTTTCTTT. Its protein is CASSLAATGLAFF.

The table lists this clone with a few counts. The chain combines TRBV7-2 with TRBJ1-1; D ambiguous. The CDR3 loop spans 13 amino acids. The germline V gene has CDR1 SGHTA and CDR2 FQGNSA. The V end was cut by 5 bases, the J end by 1 base, with 8 bases between. CDR3 amino acids: CASSLRGNTEAFF. The CDR3 bases are TGTGCCAGCAGCCTAAGAGGGAACACTGAAGCTTTCTTT. The complete variable domain, with remaining parts taken from reference TRBV7-2 and TRBJ1-1, reads GAGVSQSPSNKVTEKGKDVELRCDPISGHTALYWYRQSLGQGLEFLIYFQGNSAPDKSGLPSDRFSAERTGGSVSTLTIQRTQQEDSAVYLCASSLRGNTEAFFGQGTRLTVV.

The chain carries TRBV6-5 and TRBJ2-7, with 8 bases that match TRBD1. The trim removed 6 bases at V and 2 bases at J, leaving 6 bases unmatched. The V gene's germline CDR1 is MNHEY and CDR2 SVGAGI. The CDR3 sequence is 14 residues long. The CDR3 DNA is TGTGCCAGCAGGTCGGACAGGGTTACCTACGAGCAGTACTTC. This sequence encodes CASRSDRVTYEQYF.

This clone has only a few counts. The chain uses TRBV19 and TRBJ1-5; 8 bases align to TRBD1. The CDR3 covers 15 residues. Germline V CDR1 and CDR2: LNHDA, SQIVND (reference sequence). V trimming: 7 bases; J trimming: 7 bases; junction bases outside the gene matches: 12. CDR3 DNA sequence: TGTGCCAGTAAGGCCGGAGGGACAGGAGCCCAGCCCCAGCATTTT. Its translation is CASKAGGTGAQPQHF.

This chain links TRBV2 with TRBJ2-1, with 11 bases identical to TRBD2. The CDR3 has 20 residues. Per the germline V gene, CDR1 is SNHLY and CDR2 is FYNNEI. After removal of 6 bases from V and 4 bases from J, the junction contained 20 bases not matched to a gene. CDR3 bases: TGTGCCAGCAGCGACCTAACCGGGACTAGCGGTCCAAAAGGGTACAATGAGCAGTTCTTC. It encodes CASSDLTGTSGPKGYNEQFF.

The V call is TRBV19, the J call TRBJ1-2, with 11 nucleotides matching TRBD1. V lost 6 bases to trimming and J lost 2 bases; unmatched junction nucleotides: 5. The CDR3 contains 15 residues. CDR1 is LNHDA and CDR2 is SQIVND in the germline V gene (reference sequence). The CDR3 loop is CASRGTGGLNYGYTF. The CDR3 nucleotides are TGTGCCAGTAGGGGGACAGGGGGTCTGAACTATGGCTACACCTTC.

This sequence joins TRBV28 and TRBJ2-7; the match to TRBD1 covers 7 bases. The CDR3 has 15 residues. V gave up 5 bases and J gave up 3 bases; unmatched junction bases: 10. Germline CDR1 MDHEN, CDR2 SYDVKM. CDR3 protein: CASSATGTAYYEQYF. CDR3 nucleotides: TGTGCCAGCAGTGCGACCGGGACAGCTTACTACGAGCAGTACTTC.

The chain uses TRBV7-8 and TRBJ2-7; maybe TRBD1 (5 bases). Between the trimmed V and J ends, which lost 2 bases and 5 bases, there was a span of 13 bases. Germline V CDR1 and CDR2: SGHVS, FQNEAQ. CDR3 length: 14 amino acids. CDR3 amino acids: CASSLLGQGNEQYF. The CDR3 nucleotides are TGTGCCAGCAGCTTACTAGGGCAGGGTAACGAGCAGTACTTC.

The chain recombines TRBV6-2 or TRBV6-3 with TRBJ2-7, with D perhaps matching TRBD2 (6 bases). V was shortened by 5 bases and J by 5 bases, with 13 bases between the two germline ends. The CDR3 covers 13 residues. From germline, CDR1 is MNHEY and CDR2 SVGEGT. The CDR3: CASSPGLFHEQYF. Here the CDR3 DNA reads TGTGCCAGCAGTCCCGGACTATTCCACGAGCAGTACTTC.

The chain carries TRBV18 and TRBJ1-2; 9 bases match TRBD1. After removal of 5 bases from V and 1 base from J, the junction contained 8 bases not matched to a gene. CDR3 size: 16 residues. Germline loops: CDR1 KGHSH, CDR2 LQKENI. CDR3 nucleotides: TGTGCCAGCTCATCCTACCGGGACAGGGATAACTATGGCTACACCTTC. Translating gives CASSSYRDRDNYGYTF.

This sequence joins TRBV6-2 or TRBV6-3 and TRBJ2-1, with 8 bases fitting TRBD2. From germline, CDR1 is MNHEY and CDR2 SVGEGT. CDR3 length: 15 residues. Trimming at V came to 6 bases and at J to 2 bases, leaving 6 bases not matched to a gene. CDR3 protein: CASSTTSGPYNEQFF. CDR3 in DNA: TGTGCCAGCAGCACCACTAGCGGTCCCTACAATGAGCAGTTCTTC.